Listed here is a single T cell receptor (beta chain). Its specificity is not known. These data come from a study of shared clonotypes between healthy human individuals. Study-level results: Only blood was sampled, and tissue TCR repertoires likely differ from blood ones.

Assay execution took place at the deep level. Each PCR replicate from the sorted subsets contained approximately 0.2 ug DNA, which is 30,000 or so T cell genomes. In the original workflow: Junction-only immunoSEQ sequences carried no quality scores, so filtering differed. Only in-frame clones appear in the TCRdb table, and some are missing; sequencing was by immunoSEQ multiplex PCR. D and trimming were read from the DNA, whereas the V and J calls and clone size are those reported in that table. The sample contains some 1,400,000 clones, around 95% of which appear only once. The V gene lost 1 base and the J gene lost 0 bases, with 10 bases spanning the gap. CDR1 is SNHLY, CDR2 FYNNEI, per germline. The CDR3 extends over 15 amino acids.

The sample comprised naive CD4+ T cells sorted from blood. Indicated subset: CD45RA+ positively selected. The TCR was taken from a man aged 25-40 years in good health. The V and J genes are TRBV2 and TRBJ2-7; a weak D match, TRBD2 (6 bases). CDR3 sequence reads: CASSEGGDGSYEQYF. DNA for the CDR3: TGTGCCAGCAGTGAAGGGGGGGACGGCTCCTACGAGCAGTACTTC.